This entry describes one TCR beta chain. The source of the sample is a study of blood T cell repertoires in COVID-19. The CDR3 consists of 11 residues. Trimming at V came to 8 bases and at J to 9 bases, leaving 5 bases not matched to a gene. In the authors' workflow: Reference gene primer amplification yielded estimated nucleated cell counts. Repertoires were generated with immunoSEQ multiplex PCR, while TCRdb's copy carries only in-frame clones and drops some. The D gene and trimming were derived from the DNA, and the V and J assignments and clone size from that table. The table lists tens of thousands of clones, 90% of them singletons.

This sequence originates from a man aged 55-75 years with acute or convalescent COVID-19. V gene TRBV12-3 or TRBV12-4 combines with J gene TRBJ1-1, with 8 positions matching TRBD1. Sequenced material: peripheral blood. The CDR3 spells CASGRQGQAFF. In nucleotides, the CDR3 is TGTGCCAGCGGACGACAGGGGCAAGCTTTCTTT.